This T cell receptor (beta chain) was found in a study of cytotoxic CD8 clonotypes in ibrutinib-treated CLL. Whole-study context: Patients attained some 24 partial and 2 complete responses; at median around 68 months, approximately 15 remained remitted while around twelve progressed.

Clones were read by immunoSEQ multiplex PCR, and TCRdb kept only the in-frame ones, dropping some. The sample shows around 150,000 clones, approximately 91% of them seen only once. Trimming shortened V by 3 bases and J by 5 bases, and 17 bases separated the two germline ends. The CDR3 contains 16 residues. From germline, CDR1 is MDHEN and CDR2 SYDVKM. This clone was counted between two and nine times. Material: PBMCs, obtained at disease progression, from a patient treated with ibrutinib. The chain carries TRBV28 and TRBJ2-1; no clear D gene. The TCR was taken from a human donor with chronic lymphocytic leukemia. CDR3 amino acids: CASSFGSRGVNNEQFF. The CDR3 region has the DNA TGTGCCAGCAGTTTTGGGTCCCGAGGTGTCAACAATGAGCAGTTCTTC.